These T cell receptor beta chains were read from a single sample in a study of glioma-infiltrating T cells. Each CDR3 protein is one row after TCRdb ran MiXCR on the multiplex PCR reads. The sample contains under 200,000 distinct CDR3 sequences, more than 35% of which appear only once. The sequenced sample consisted of glioma tissue, nonneoplastic brain tissue, or PBMCs (not recorded which). Receptors originate from a human donor with low-grade glioma or glioblastoma, undergoing nonglioma brain surgery, or in good health (not recorded which). Both conserved end residues are part of each CDR3. The D gene is left open where the match is weak. Clone size, where shown, is once, few, many, or a class for clones that have expanded.

>many|TRBV7-8|TRBD1|TRBJ1-3
CASSFDRGKNTIYF
TGTGCCAGCAGCTTTGACAGGGGGAAAAACACCATATATTTT
>-|TRBV28|TRBD2|TRBJ2-7
CASGRTSGTEQYF
TGTGCCAGCGGACGGACTAGCGGGACCGAGCAGTACTTC
>few|TRBV5-1|TRBD2|TRBJ2-3
CASSRLAETTDTQYF
TGCGCCAGCAGCCGTCTAGCGGAAACCACAGATACGCAGTATTTT
>many|TRBV28|-|TRBJ2-3
CATRRGGSTDTQYF
TGTGCCACCCGAAGGGGGGGCTCCACAGATACGCAGTATTTT
>many|TRBV6-2/TRBV6-3|TRBD2|TRBJ2-1
CASTDRRLADYNEQFF
TGTGCCAGCACCGACCGAAGACTAGCTGACTACAATGAGCAGTTCTTC
>-|TRBV28|TRBD2|TRBJ2-3
CASSTPLAGGTDTQYF
TGTGCCAGCAGTACCCCACTAGCGGGGGGGACGGATACGCAGTATTTT
>-|TRBV29-1|-|TRBJ2-2
CSVAQPNTGELFF
TGCAGCGTTGCCCAGCCGAACACCGGGGAGCTGTTTTTT
>few|TRBV12-3/TRBV12-4|-|TRBJ1-1
CASSLVGADTEAFF
TGTGCCAGCAGTTTAGTGGGGGCTGACACTGAAGCTTTCTTT
>-|TRBV12-3/TRBV12-4|TRBD1|TRBJ2-5
CASSSFAGGQETQYF
TGTGCCAGCAGTTCCTTTGCAGGGGGACAAGAGACCCAGTACTTC
>-|TRBV19|-|TRBJ1-4
CAGTDLRNFNEKLFF
TGTGCCGGTACTGACCTCAGAAACTTTAATGAAAAACTGTTTTTT
>-|TRBV30|-|TRBJ1-6
CAWMRPPESPLHF
TGTGCCTGGATGCGTCCGCCGGAGTCGCCCCTCCACTTT
>many|TRBV28|-|TRBJ1-2
CASSLFRYGYTF
TGTGCCAGCAGTTTATTCAGATATGGCTACACCTTC
>-|TRBV7-2|TRBD2|TRBJ2-7
CASSLIAGGGGEQYF
TGTGCCAGCAGCTTAATAGCCGGTGGGGGGGGCGAGCAGTACTTC
>many|TRBV2|TRBD2|TRBJ2-5
CASSPGTSGRFWETQYF
TGTGCCAGCAGTCCCGGGACTAGCGGGAGGTTTTGGGAGACCCAGTACTTC
>-|TRBV13|TRBD1|TRBJ1-1
CASSTGQVNTEAFF
TGTGCCAGCAGCACGGGACAGGTAAACACTGAAGCTTTCTTT
>few|TRBV5-1|-|TRBJ2-1
CASRTQSSYNEQFF
TGCGCCAGCAGAACACAGAGCTCCTACAATGAGCAGTTCTTC
>many|TRBV20-1|TRBD2|TRBJ2-7
CSAPRLAHEQYF
TGCAGTGCTCCGCGACTAGCGCACGAGCAGTACTTC
>many|TRBV28|-|TRBJ1-1
CASSPPISGAQGTEAFF
TGTGCCAGCAGTCCGCCCATCAGCGGGGCGCAGGGCACTGAAGCTTTCTTT
>-|TRBV2|-|TRBJ2-7
CASSEIGGEKYF
TGTGCCAGCAGTGAAATCGGAGGCGAGAAGTACTTC
>many|TRBV20-1|-|TRBJ2-3
CSATLTDTQYF
TGCAGTGCTACTTTGACAGATACGCAGTATTTT
>many|TRBV6-1|-|TRBJ2-3
CASRPSTDTQYF
TGTGCCAGCAGACCTAGCACAGATACGCAGTATTTT
>-|TRBV6-1|-|TRBJ2-1
CASEGRVNEQFF
TGTGCCAGCGAAGGACGCGTCAATGAGCAGTTCTTC
>many|TRBV20-1|TRBD2|TRBJ2-1
CSATPSTSGRSYNEQFF
TGCAGTGCGACCCCCTCGACTAGCGGGAGGTCCTACAATGAGCAGTTCTTC
>few|TRBV10-3|TRBD1|TRBJ2-1
CAISESTHPTGVEQFF
TGTGCCATCAGTGAGTCGACTCACCCGACAGGGGTTGAGCAGTTCTTC
>-|TRBV6-1|-|TRBJ2-7
CANARDGFYEQYF
TGTGCCAATGCCCGAGACGGATTCTACGAGCAGTACTTC
>many|TRBV20-1|TRBD1|TRBJ2-4
CSAPLRQGGSKNIQYF
TGCAGTGCTCCACTTCGACAGGGTGGGTCCAAAAACATTCAGTACTTC
>many|TRBV15|-|TRBJ1-5
CATSREGATGNQPQHF
TGTGCCACCAGCAGAGAGGGAGCGACAGGCAATCAGCCCCAGCATTTT
>many|TRBV20-1|TRBD2|TRBJ2-7
CSAIAGSYEQYF
TGCAGTGCTATAGCGGGGTCCTACGAGCAGTACTTC
>-|TRBV14|TRBD1|TRBJ2-7
CASSVGQGRYEQYF
TGTGCCAGCAGCGTAGGACAGGGAAGATACGAGCAGTACTTC
>few|TRBV7-9|-|TRBJ2-1
CASSPVSVPAHNEQFF
TGTGCCAGCAGCCCTGTTAGCGTGCCGGCCCACAATGAGCAGTTCTTC
>-|TRBV18|-|TRBJ1-2
CASSASVLYGYNF
TGTGCCAGCTCGGCCTCAGTACTATATGGCTACAACTTC
>few|TRBV12-3/TRBV12-4|TRBD2|TRBJ2-7
CASSRLAGTYEQYF
TGTGCCAGCAGCCGACTAGCGGGAACCTACGAGCAGTACTTC
>-|TRBV20-1|-|TRBJ2-7
CSSRSTAYEQYF
TGCAGTTCCCGGAGCACGGCCTACGAGCAGTACTTC
>many|TRBV20-1|-|TRBJ1-1
CSARVLGRVVPEAFF
TGCAGTGCTAGGGTTCTCGGACGGGTGGTCCCTGAAGCTTTCTTT
>many|TRBV18|-|TRBJ2-3
CASSPRIREDTQYF
TGTGCCAGCTCACCACGCATTAGGGAAGATACGCAGTATTTT
>-|TRBV29-1|TRBD1|TRBJ1-4
CSVDPGQGRKLFF
TGCAGCGTTGATCCGGGACAGGGGCGCAAACTGTTTTTT
>many|TRBV5-4|TRBD2|TRBJ2-5
CASSFRREAETQYF
TGTGCCAGCAGCTTTAGGCGGGAGGCTGAGACCCAGTACTTC
>few|TRBV2|-|TRBJ1-1
CARQGSNTEAFF
TGTGCCAGACAGGGCAGCAACACTGAAGCTTTCTTT
>-|TRBV3-1|-|TRBJ2-1
CASSQRRYPPDEQFF
TGTGCCAGCAGCCAACGGAGATACCCCCCCGATGAGCAGTTCTTC
>many|TRBV6-1|-|TRBJ1-6
CASTNYQGSPLHF
TGTGCCAGCACAAACTATCAGGGTTCACCCCTCCACTTT